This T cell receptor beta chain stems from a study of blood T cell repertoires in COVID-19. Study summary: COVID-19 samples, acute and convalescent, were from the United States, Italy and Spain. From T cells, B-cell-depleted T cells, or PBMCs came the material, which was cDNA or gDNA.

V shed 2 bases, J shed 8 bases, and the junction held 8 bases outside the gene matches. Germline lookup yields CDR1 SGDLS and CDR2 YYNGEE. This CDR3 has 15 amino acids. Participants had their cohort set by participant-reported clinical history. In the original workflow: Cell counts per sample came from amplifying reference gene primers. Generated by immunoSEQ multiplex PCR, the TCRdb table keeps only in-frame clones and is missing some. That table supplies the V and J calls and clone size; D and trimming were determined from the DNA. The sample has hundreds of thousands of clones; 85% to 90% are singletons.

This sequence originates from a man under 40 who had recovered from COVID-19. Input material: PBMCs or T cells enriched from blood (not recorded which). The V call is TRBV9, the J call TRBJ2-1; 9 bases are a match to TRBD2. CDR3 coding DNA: TGTGCCAGCAGCGTTGTAGCGGGAGTTGGCGATGAGCAGTTCTTC. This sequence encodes CASSVVAGVGDEQFF.